What follows describes a single TCR beta chain. The antigen is undetermined. Germline trimming cut 3 bases from V and 6 bases from J; bases unmatched to any gene: 6. This CDR3 region has 15 residues. Germline V lookup: CDR1 MGHRA, CDR2 YSYEKL. The data stem from a study of graft-versus-host responses after intestinal transplantation. Clones were read by immunoSEQ multiplex PCR, and TCRdb kept only the in-frame ones, dropping some. The sample comprises about 73,000 clones, 85% to 90% of which are singletons, and roughly 4% rests with the top ten. The material sequenced was unstimulated CD8+ T cells sorted from spleen or lymph node cells, taken before transplant. The receptor comes from a human donor who was the organ donor for an intestinal transplant. The chain is built from TRBV4-1 and TRBJ2-1, with 9 positions matching TRBD1. The DNA for the CDR3 is TGCGCCAGCAGCCAGAACAGGGGGCGGCCCAATGAGCAGTTCTTC. This sequence encodes CASSQNRGRPNEQFF.